The 2 T cell receptor beta chains below all came from one sample that was sequenced in a study of blood T cells in healthy people across ages. Next came a second PCR, run for 7 to 11 cycles, which used a sample-barcoded 5' primer along with a J-beta primer mix. MiXCR, run by TCRdb on the 5' RACE reads, gives a single entry per CDR3 protein. This sample has fewer than 2 million distinct CDR3 sequences, with around 42% found just once. The sequencing sample was made of blood. The receptors were sampled from a human donor in good health.

The genes are TRBV28 and TRBJ1-5; D unresolved. This CDR3 is built from 13 residues. Germline V gene data show CDR1 as MDHEN and CDR2 as SYDVKM. V was trimmed by 3 bases and J by 6 bases, leaving 9 bases between them. DNA for the CDR3: TGTGCCAGCAGTTTCGATAACCGTCAGCCCCAGCATTTT. This codes for CASSFDNRQPQHF.

V gene TRBV7-2 combines with J gene TRBJ1-1; no clear D. Germline V gene sequence: CDR1 SGHTA, CDR2 FQGNSA. This CDR3 has 13 amino acids. The V end was cut by 1 base, the J end by 7 bases, with 10 bases between. CDR3 nucleotide sequence: TGTGCCAGCAGCTTAGACAGACGAGTTGAAGCTTTCTTT. As protein: CASSLDRRVEAFF. The entire variable domain, with the rest obtained from reference TRBV7-2 and TRBJ1-1, is as follows: GAGVSQSPSNKVTEKGKDVELRCDPISGHTALYWYRQSLGQGLEFLIYFQGNSAPDKSGLPSDRFSAERTGGSVSTLTIQRTQQEDSAVYLCASSLDRRVEAFFGQGTRLTVV.